Presented here are 10 T cell receptor beta chains from one specimen sequenced in a study of T cells in Graves' hyperthyroidism and ophthalmopathy (dated by TCRdb to between 2017 and 2020). Library generation was performed with multiplex PCR. Sequencing instrument: Illumina HiSeq 2000. The TCR beta CDR3 regions were amplified from RNA transcripts. A first-round RT-PCR of the TCR CDR3 used the HTBI primer set with the Qiagen OneStep RT-PCR kit. In TCRdb, the public reads were trimmed at Q25 with fastp and aligned with MiXCR, with productive beta chains retained. All rows with the same CDR3 protein become a single entry with the most common DNA and genes. Within this sample are around 600,000 distinct CDR3 sequences, with 15% to 17% of them counted one time only. The ten largest clones take up roughly 7.3% of the sample. Sample: blood. These receptors were taken from a woman aged 30 to 39 with Graves' hyperthyroidism.

On this clonotype: A read error is possible here, since a much larger clone lies one base away. The genes are TRBV5-1 and TRBJ2-7; 7 nucleotides match TRBD1. Germline CDR1 reads SGHRS; CDR2 reads YFSETQ. The CDR3 is 12 residues long. The CDR3 region has the DNA TGCACCAGCAGCTTAGGGGACAGCGAGCAGTACTTC. Its translation: CTSSLGDSEQYF.

The table lists this clonotype with many counts. V is TRBV29-1 and J is TRBJ1-1, with 9 bases fitting TRBD1. The CDR3 has 13 amino acids. V was clipped by 5 bases and J by 5 bases; unmatched bases: 6. Germline lookup yields CDR1 SQVTM and CDR2 ANQGSEA. CDR3 sequence (DNA): TGCAGCGTTCCGGGACAGGGTCGGACTGAAGCTTTCTTT. Encoded protein: CSVPGQGRTEAFF.

The rearrangement links TRBV6-1 to TRBJ2-2; possible D gene TRBD2, 7 bases. The germline gives CDR1 MNHNS, CDR2 SASEGT. Trimming shortened V by 6 bases and J by 4 bases, and 18 bases separated the two germline ends. The CDR3 loop spans 16 amino acids. The CDR3 DNA reads as TGTGCCAGCAGCGACGAGGGGGGGGCGACCACCGGGGAGCTGTTTTTT. It is translated as CASSDEGGATTGELFF.

This clonotype turned up a few times. V and J are TRBV9 and TRBJ2-5; D may be TRBD2 (6 bases). V dropped 7 bases and J dropped 5 bases, with 15 bases sitting between them. The CDR3 has 13 residues. CDR1 is SGDLS, CDR2 YYNGEE, per germline. The CDR3 DNA is TGTGCCAGCGCCCCGGGACTCCGGGAGACCCAGTACTTC. Translation: CASAPGLRETQYF.

The chain uses TRBV4-3 and TRBJ2-3; D is undetermined. The CDR3 contains 16 residues. Per the germline V gene, CDR1 is LGHNA and CDR2 is YSLEER. V was trimmed by 0 bases and J by 0 bases, leaving 10 bases between them. The CDR3 is CASSQDWRSSTDTQYF. DNA of the CDR3: TGCGCCAGCAGCCAAGACTGGCGGAGTAGCACAGATACGCAGTATTTT.

This clonotype has ten or more counts. The chain combines TRBV5-1 with TRBJ2-7, with no clear D. From germline, CDR1 is SGHRS and CDR2 YFSETQ. CDR3 size: 13 residues. The V and J ends lost 2 bases and 7 bases respectively, with 13 bases between them. CDR3 coding DNA: TGCGCCAGCAGCTTTACTGTTTCGACAGAGCAGTACTTC. Translating gives CASSFTVSTEQYF.

This clonotype was counted between two and nine times. The chain recombines TRBV6-1 with TRBJ2-7; 8 bases are a match to TRBD2. Unmatched junction bases numbered 6, after V lost 9 bases and J lost 2 bases. The CDR3 length is 13 residues. CDR1 is MNHNS, CDR2 SASEGT, per germline. The CDR3 sequence is CASATGLAYEQYF. The DNA for the CDR3 is TGTGCCAGTGCAACGGGACTAGCCTACGAGCAGTACTTC.

The table lists this clonotype with many counts. This sequence joins TRBV9 and TRBJ2-7; 8 bases fit TRBD2. J gave up 2 bases and V 4 bases, and 11 bases lay outside the gene matches. CDR1 SGDLS and CDR2 YYNGEE come from the germline V gene. This CDR3 is 16 amino acids long. The CDR3 loop is CASSPLASGGPYEQYF. CDR3 sequence (DNA): TGTGCCAGCAGCCCCCTAGCCAGCGGGGGCCCCTACGAGCAGTACTTC.

This chain uses TRBV29-1 with TRBJ2-3; either TRBD1 or TRBD2 may supply D (5 bases each). Germline-derived CDR1 and CDR2 are SQVTM and ANQGSEA. The CDR3 consists of 13 residues. With 3 bases removed from V and 1 base from J, the gap between germline ends came to 8 bases. The chain's CDR3 is CSVDRGGTDTQYF. DNA of the CDR3: TGCAGCGTTGATAGAGGGGGCACAGATACGCAGTATTTT.

This clonotype was seen ten or more times. This CDR3 reads CSAREHPADTQYF. The CDR3 DNA reads as TGCAGTGCTAGAGAACACCCTGCAGATACGCAGTATTTT. The V call is TRBV20-1, the J call TRBJ2-3; D ambiguous. CDR3 size: 13 residues. Between the trimmed V and J ends, which lost 0 bases and 4 bases, there was a span of 8 bases. Germline V lookup: CDR1 DFQATT, CDR2 SNEGSKA (reference sequence).